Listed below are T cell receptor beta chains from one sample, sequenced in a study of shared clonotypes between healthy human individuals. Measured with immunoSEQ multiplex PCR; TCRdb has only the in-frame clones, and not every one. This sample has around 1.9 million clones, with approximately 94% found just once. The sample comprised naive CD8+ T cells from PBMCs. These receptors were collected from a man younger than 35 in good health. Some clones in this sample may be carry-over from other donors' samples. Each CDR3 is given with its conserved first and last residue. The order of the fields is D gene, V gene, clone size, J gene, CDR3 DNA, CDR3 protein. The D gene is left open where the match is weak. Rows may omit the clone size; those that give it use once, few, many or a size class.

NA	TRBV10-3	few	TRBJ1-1	TGTGTCACGGGGCAACTGAACACTGAAGCTTTCTTT	CVTGQLNTEAFF
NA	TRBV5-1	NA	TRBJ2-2	TGCGCCAGCAGCTTGCAGGCAGACAACCCGGTGCCCTACACCGGGGAGCTGTTTTTT	CASSLQADNPVPYTGELFF
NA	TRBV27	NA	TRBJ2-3	TGTGCCAGCAGTTTTACAAGATGGGCAGATACGCAGTATTTT	CASSFTRWADTQYF
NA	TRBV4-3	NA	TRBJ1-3	TGCGCCAGCAGCCAAGGCAGGGGTACTGGAAACACCATATATTTT	CASSQGRGTGNTIYF
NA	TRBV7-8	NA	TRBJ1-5	TGTGCCAGCAGCTTCCGCGGGGGGAGGAATAGCAATCAGCCCCAGCATTTT	CASSFRGGRNSNQPQHF
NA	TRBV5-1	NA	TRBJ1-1	TGCGCCAGCAGCCAAGGGGGGAGAGGACTGAACACTGAAGCTTTCTTT	CASSQGGRGLNTEAFF
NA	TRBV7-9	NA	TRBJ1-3	TGTGCCAGCAGCCTAGGGGGGTCTGGAAACACCATATATTTT	CASSLGGSGNTIYF
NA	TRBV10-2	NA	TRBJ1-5	TGCGCCAGCAGTGTGGTACGGGCAGGCGGTCAGCCCCAGCATTTT	CASSVVRAGGQPQHF
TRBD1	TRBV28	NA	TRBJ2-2	TGTGCCAGCACCTTTGAAGTGCAGGGGGTATACACCGGGGAGCTGTTTTTT	CASTFEVQGVYTGELFF
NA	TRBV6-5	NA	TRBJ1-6	TGTGCCAGCAGTTACCGGCAGATAAATTCACCCCTCCACTTT	CASSYRQINSPLHF
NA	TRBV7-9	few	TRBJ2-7	TGTGCCAGCAGCTTAGGGGGGCGGTCCTACGAGCAGTACTTC	CASSLGGRSYEQYF
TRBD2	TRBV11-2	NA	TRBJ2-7	TGTGCCAGCAGCCCAGTTCTGGGGGGGAGCTCCTACGAGCAGTACTTC	CASSPVLGGSSYEQYF
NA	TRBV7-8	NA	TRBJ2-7	TGTGCCAGCAGCTTAGATCTGGGGAGCTCCTACGAGCAGTACTTC	CASSLDLGSSYEQYF
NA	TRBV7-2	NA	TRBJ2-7	TGTGCCAGCAGCCCGAACCTAGCCTACGAGCAGTACTTC	CASSPNLAYEQYF
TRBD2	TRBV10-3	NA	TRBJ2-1	TGTGCCATCAGTGAGGGGGCCAGCGGCCGAGAGCGGGGTGAGCAGTTCTTC	CAISEGASGRERGEQFF
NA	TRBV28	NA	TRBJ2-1	TGTGCCAGCAGCTTAAAACTGGGTGTGAAGGTCAATGAGCAGTTCTTC	CASSLKLGVKVNEQFF
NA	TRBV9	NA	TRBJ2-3	TGTGCCAGCAGCGTAGCTTGGGGGCCCGAGCGCGCTGATACGCAGTATTTT	CASSVAWGPERADTQYF
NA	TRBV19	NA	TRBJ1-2	TGTGCCAGTAGTATATCTTCGGCAGGCTACTATGGCTACACCTTC	CASSISSAGYYGYTF
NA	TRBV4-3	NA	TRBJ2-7	TGCGCCAGCAGCCAGATCTACGCCAGCGGACTCTACGAGCAGTACTTC	CASSQIYASGLYEQYF
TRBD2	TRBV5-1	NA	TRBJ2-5	TGCGCCAGCAGCCCTGTTATGGGGAGGGAGGAGACCCAGTACTTC	CASSPVMGREETQYF
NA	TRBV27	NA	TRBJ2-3	TGTGCCAGCAGTTTGTACCTTACTAGCACAGATACGCAGTATTTT	CASSLYLTSTDTQYF
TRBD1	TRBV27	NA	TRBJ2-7	TGTGCCAGCAGTACCGGGACAGGGGACTTTTACGAGCAGTACTTC	CASSTGTGDFYEQYF
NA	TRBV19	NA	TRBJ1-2	TGTGCCAGTAGTAGCGCAGTGGGAGCTAACTATGGCTACACCTTC	CASSSAVGANYGYTF
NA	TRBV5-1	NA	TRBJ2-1	TGCGCCAGCAGCTTCGACAGGAGGGGAACTAATGAGCAGTTCTTC	CASSFDRRGTNEQFF
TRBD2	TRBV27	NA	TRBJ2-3	TGTGCCAGCAGTTTATTGGCTAGCGGCGATACGCAGTATTTT	CASSLLASGDTQYF
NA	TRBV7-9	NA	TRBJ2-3	TGTGCCAGCAGCTTACCTCTAGATACGCAGTATTTT	CASSLPLDTQYF
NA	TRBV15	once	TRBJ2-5	TGTGCCACCAGCAGAGGTACGGGGAAGCAAGAGACCCAGTACTTC	CATSRGTGKQETQYF
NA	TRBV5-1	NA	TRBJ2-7	TGCGCCAGCAGCTTCGGAGGGTTCAACGAGCAGTACTTC	CASSFGGFNEQYF
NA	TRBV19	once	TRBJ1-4	TGTGCCAGTAGTATCTCCCACGGGGGGGTTAATGAAAAACTGTTTTTT	CASSISHGGVNEKLFF
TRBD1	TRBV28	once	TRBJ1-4	TGTGCCAGCAGTTTATGGGGAGGGACAGGGGTTAATGAAAAACTGTTTTTT	CASSLWGGTGVNEKLFF
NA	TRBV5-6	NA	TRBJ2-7	TGTGCCAGCAGATCACGATTTAACTACCTCTCCTACGAGCAGTACTTC	CASRSRFNYLSYEQYF
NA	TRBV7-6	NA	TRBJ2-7	TGTGCCAGCAGCCTCTCGGGTCCAGGTTCCTACGAGCAGTACTTC	CASSLSGPGSYEQYF
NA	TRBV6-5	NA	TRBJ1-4	TGTGCCAGCAGTACAACCCGACCAGGCTATCTGTTTTTT	CASSTTRPGYLFF
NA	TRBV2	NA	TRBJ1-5	TGTGCCAGCAACCGAGACAATCAGCCCCAGCATTTT	CASNRDNQPQHF
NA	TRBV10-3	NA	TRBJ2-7	TGTGCCATCAGTGAGTCGGCTGGCGGCTCCTACGAGCAGTACTTC	CAISESAGGSYEQYF
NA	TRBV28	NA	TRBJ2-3	TGTGCCAGCAGTTTTCCGCAGGAGTACACAGATACGCAGTATTTT	CASSFPQEYTDTQYF
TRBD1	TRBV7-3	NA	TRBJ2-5	TGTGCCAGCTCGCTCAGGGGGCTTCAAGAGACCCAGTACTTC	CASSLRGLQETQYF
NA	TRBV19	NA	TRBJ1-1	TGTGCCAGTAGTATAGGAAGGGCCCGGGAGGGGACTGAAGCTTTCTTT	CASSIGRAREGTEAFF
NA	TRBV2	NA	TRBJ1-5	TGTGCCAGCAGTGAACCAGGAAGACATCAGCCCCAGCATTTT	CASSEPGRHQPQHF
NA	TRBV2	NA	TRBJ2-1	TGTGCCAGCAGTGCCAATGAGCAGTTCTTC	CASSANEQFF
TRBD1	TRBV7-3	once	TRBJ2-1	TGTGCCAGCAGCCTCACAGGGGGCCATGAGCAGTTCTTC	CASSLTGGHEQFF
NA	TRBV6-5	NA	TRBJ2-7	TGTGCCAGCAGTCCGGGACCACTCTCCTACGAGCAGTACTTC	CASSPGPLSYEQYF
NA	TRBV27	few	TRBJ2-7	TGTGCCAGCAGTCCAAGGTTGTCTTGGTACGAGCAGTACTTC	CASSPRLSWYEQYF
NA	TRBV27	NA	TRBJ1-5	TGTGCCAGCAGTTTGACGGGGCGAGATCGTGGTCAGCCCCAGCATTTT	CASSLTGRDRGQPQHF
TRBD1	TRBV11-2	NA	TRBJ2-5	TGTGCCAGCAGGCCAAGGGACAGGGGAAGGGAGACCCAGTACTTC	CASRPRDRGRETQYF
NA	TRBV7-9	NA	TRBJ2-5	TGTGCCAGCAGCTTAGCGGGGGGATCCCAAGAGACCCAGTACTTC	CASSLAGGSQETQYF
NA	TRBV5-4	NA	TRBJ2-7	TGTGCCAGCACCCACGCAGGGTCCAGCATCGAGCAGTACTTC	CASTHAGSSIEQYF
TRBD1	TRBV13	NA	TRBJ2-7	TGTGCCAGCAGCGTGGACAGGGATCGGGGTGAGCAGTACTTC	CASSVDRDRGEQYF